Listed here is a single TCR beta chain. The antigen this receptor binds is unknown. Base qualities were left out, and no much larger clone turns up one base away. These data originate in a study of T cells in Graves' hyperthyroidism and ophthalmopathy (dated by TCRdb to 2018 to 2020). In terms of the full investigation: Peripheral blood samples were taken at initial diagnosis, before any treatment was given. TCR V-J signatures able to tell the groups apart were searched for in a discovery cohort of 100 patients, of whom over 40 had Graves' ophthalmopathy and 57 had stable Graves' hyperthyroidism. An independent validation cohort of fewer than 20 hyperthyroidism patients and about 16 patients who later progressed to ophthalmopathy tested prospective prediction of ophthalmopathy. For training and testing, the 80 to 100 patients in the discovery cohort were randomly divided in a 7:3 ratio. Thyroid tissue and blood T-cell repertoires from six Graves' hyperthyroidism patients were also compared in the study. Once sampling was done, hyperthyroidism patients were given methimazole at a starting dose of 30 mg daily, whereas ophthalmopathy patients were given high-dose intravenous methylprednisolone. The paper describes TCR Vbeta CDR3 sequencing of 130 to 150 peripheral blood samples, made up of around 41 ophthalmopathy patients, around 78 hyperthyroidism patients and approximately 17 progressor patients.

Amplification of TCR beta CDR3 regions was carried out from RNA transcripts. For the first round of RT-PCR on the TCR CDR3, the HTBI primer set was used together with the Qiagen OneStep RT-PCR kit. The libraries were constructed in a second round of multiplex PCR and then size-selected and purified. Paired-end sequencing of the libraries was performed with 100 bp reads on an Illumina HiSeq2000. The paper's data handling went like this. SOAPnuke was used to process the raw data, with reads discarded if the reads contained adapters or uncalled bases, had a mean Phred below 15, or lacked an exact constant-primer or identifier match. High-quality paired reads were merged with COPE v1.2.5, and unique nucleotide sequences were defined as clonotypes. MiTCR v1.1 was used to align clonotypes to the IMGT TRBV, TRBD and TRBJ reference segments. The analysis was restricted to V-J combinations with a frequency above 0.0001, which together covered approximately 99% of the repertoires. A TCS score was defined as the ratio between F50 (clonal expansion) and ExV (chaos), using BLOSUM62-based TCRdist between CDR3 peptides within each V-J. Welch's t-statistics and random forest reduced 514 V-J features to roughly 13, which were used in a naive Bayes classifier (R e1071). TCRdb handled the public reads itself, with Q25 trimming in fastp and clone calling in MiXCR, and kept productive beta chains. Rows are combined by CDR3 protein, so each entry shows the most common genes and DNA. Clone size and V and J calls follow TCRdb, not the original study. The sample yields a few hundred thousand distinct CDR3 sequences; about 18% were counted once. The ten most abundant clones make up less than 45% of the sample.

Ophthalmopathy patients had moderately to severely active disease, Clinical Activity Score of at least 3, NOSPECS grade of at least 4, and duration under 3 months. Patients with uncontrolled infections, other autoimmune diseases, pregnancy or lactation were excluded. Diagnoses were based on clinical symptoms, serum thyroxine and TRAb, thyroid ultrasound and orbital computed tomography. PBMCs were separated from 10 ml of fresh peripheral blood using Ficoll-Paque density gradient centrifugation. Trizol reagent was used to extract total RNA, and RNA quality was then checked on an Agilent 2100 Bioanalyzer. The research as a whole found: Ophthalmopathy was separated from stable hyperthyroidism by a 13 V-J signature model, with approximately 89% sensitivity and 81% to 82% specificity obtained in cross-validation and 80%/75% obtained in testing. In validation, the model predicted progression to ophthalmopathy a median of about 6.5 months before onset, with about 71% sensitivity and almost 75% specificity. Sample size was not statistically predetermined, and blinding of investigators to group allocation was not performed. Most expanded thyroid clonotypes (frequency above 0.001) were also detected in blood, suggesting blood repertoires may reflect thyroid immune responses.

This sequence originates from a man younger than 30 with Graves' ophthalmopathy. Sequenced input: blood.

The DNA sequence reads TGTGCCAGCAGCTTAAGGAGTGAGATAAATGAGCAGTTCTTC. Its protein is CASSLRSEINEQFF. Recombination joined TRBV13 with TRBJ2-1; confidence is insufficient to name the D gene. Counted from cysteine to phenylalanine, this CDR3 has 14 amino acids. Left in the record is the CDR3 DNA by itself, 42 bases read in frame from the first base. Via the germline V gene (reference sequence), CDR1 is PRHDT and CDR2 FYEKMQ. V sheds 2 bases and J sheds 7 bases, leaving 12 bases between their ends.